A single sample is the source of the 27 T cell receptor beta chains below, sequenced in a study of CD8+ T cells in alopecia areata (dated by TCRdb to 2017 to 2018). Library method: the immunoSEQ multiplex PCR assay. RNA was extracted from all samples and reverse transcribed into cDNA, which served as template for TCR sequencing. What TCRdb holds here is the immuneACCESS table cut down to in-frame rearrangements. Part of the clones is not present; checked against another copy, under half of the missing clones reflect an unresolved V gene, and the others are unexplained. In all, the sample holds over 150,000 clones, and roughly 50% of those were seen once. The ten largest make up 5% to 6% of the sample. The time point label, read with the paper, signifies: around 22 weeks on oral tofacitinib. The treatment or condition label of this sample denotes: oral pan-JAK inhibitor, 5-10 mg twice daily. The sequencing here drew on CD4+ T cells sorted from blood, taken at week 24, from a patient treated with tofacitinib. The receptors originated from a human donor with alopecia areata.

J is TRBJ2-5 and V is TRBV2; D unresolved. Germline assignment: CDR1 SNHLY and CDR2 FYNNEI. The CDR3 contains 13 residues. The V and J ends lost 7 bases and 3 bases respectively, with 12 bases between them. The CDR3 nucleotides read TGTGCCAGCACTGTCCGGGCGGAAGAGACCCAGTACTTC. Translation: CASTVRAEETQYF.

This chain connects TRBV5-4 to TRBJ1-2, with 8 bases matching TRBD1. Per germline, CDR1 SGHNT and CDR2 YYREEE (reference sequence). This CDR3 is 14 amino acids long. V gave up 3 bases and J gave up 1 base; unmatched junction bases: 2. This CDR3 is CASSWTGSNYGYTF. The CDR3, as DNA: TGTGCCAGCAGCTGGACAGGGAGTAACTATGGCTACACCTTC.

The V gene is TRBV10-3, the J gene TRBJ1-3; the D is unclear. CDR3 length equals 9 residues. Looked up from germline, CDR1 is ENHRY and CDR2 is SYGVKD. V lost 9 bases, J lost 8 bases, and 5 bases lay in between. The CDR3 coding sequence is TGTGCCATTGAGGACACCATATATTTT. It codes for CAIEDTIYF.

This clone came up a few times. V gene TRBV7-3 combines with J gene TRBJ2-5, with 9 bases aligning to TRBD2. V was clipped by 5 bases and J by 5 bases; unmatched bases: 3. The CDR3 consists of 13 residues. Looked up from germline, CDR1 is SGHTA and CDR2 is FQGTGA. CDR3 nucleotides: TGTGCCAGCAGCCAAGCGGGAGGCGAGACCCAGTACTTC. Protein product: CASSQAGGETQYF. Complete variable domain (other parts from reference TRBV7-3 and TRBJ2-5): GAGVSQTPSNKVTEKGKYVELRCDPISGHTALYWYRQSLGQGPEFLIYFQGTGAADDSGLPNDRFFAVRPEGSVSTLKIQRTERGDSAVYLCASSQAGGETQYFGPGTRLLVL.

The rearrangement uses TRBV5-6 and TRBJ1-2; D gene ambiguous. Germline V CDR1 and CDR2: SGHDT, YYEEEE. With 4 bases removed from V and 3 bases from J, the gap between germline ends came to 16 bases. This CDR3 contains 15 residues. The DNA for the CDR3 is TGTGCCAGCAGCCCCGACCTGACGGCCTACTATGGCTACACCTTC. It encodes CASSPDLTAYYGYTF.

The V gene is TRBV4-1, the J gene TRBJ1-5, with unresolved D. Germline loops: CDR1 MGHRA, CDR2 YSYEKL. Between the trimmed V and J ends, which lost 0 bases and 2 bases, there was a span of 8 bases. The CDR3 has 15 residues. This chain's CDR3 is CASSQEPVGNQPQHF. Written as DNA, the CDR3 is TGCGCCAGCAGCCAAGAGCCTGTTGGCAATCAGCCCCAGCATTTT.

The V call is TRBV5-4, the J call TRBJ2-3; 8 bases are shared with TRBD2. CDR3 size: 15 residues. Germline V gene lookup returns CDR1 SGHNT and CDR2 YYREEE (reference sequence). The trim removed 4 bases at V and 4 bases at J, leaving 8 bases unmatched. Written as DNA, the CDR3 is TGTGCCAGCAGCGACCCGGCGCGGGGGGCAGATACGCAGTATTTT. It encodes CASSDPARGADTQYF.

The rearrangement joins TRBV29-1 to TRBJ2-3, with 9 bases identical to TRBD2. CDR1 is SQVTM and CDR2 is ANQGSEA in the germline V gene. CDR3 length equals 14 residues. J gave up 1 base and V 6 bases, and 5 bases lay outside the gene matches. In DNA, the CDR3 is TGCAGCGTCGGGATAGCGGGGGGCACAGATACGCAGTATTTT. Its translation: CSVGIAGGTDTQYF.

The table lists this clone with a few counts. In the same sample, other DNA sequences code for this CDR3. The chain is built from TRBV7-2 and TRBJ2-7, with D hard to call. This CDR3 region has 13 residues. Germline V CDR1 and CDR2: SGHTA, FQGNSA. The ends were cut back, 1 base at V and 2 bases at J, with 6 bases in the middle. CDR3 sequence (DNA): TGTGCCAGCAGCTTAGGCGGCCCCTACGAGCAGTACTTC. As protein: CASSLGGPYEQYF.

For the CDR3, the DNA is TGTGCCAGCAGCCTGTACAGGGGGAGGACTGAAGCTTTCTTT. It encodes CASSLYRGRTEAFF. The chain has TRBV2 and TRBJ1-1; 8 nucleotides line up with TRBD1. Germline V gene data show CDR1 as SNHLY and CDR2 as FYNNEI. The length of the CDR3 is 14 residues. Trimming took 6 bases from V and 5 from J; bases not matched to a gene: 8.

The CDR3 reads CASSLGVSGSSYEQYF. The CDR3 nucleotides read TGTGCCAGCAGCCTAGGGGTTAGCGGGAGTTCTTACGAGCAGTACTTC. The chain uses TRBV27 and TRBJ2-7; 9 nucleotides agree with TRBD2. V lost 6 bases, J lost 4 bases, and 13 bases stayed unmatched. The length of the CDR3 is 16 residues. In germline, CDR1 is MNHEY, CDR2 SMNVEV (reference sequence).

This clone was detected only a few times. The chain has TRBV29-1 and TRBJ2-7; 7 nucleotides align to TRBD1. Germline loops: CDR1 SQVTM, CDR2 ANQGSEA. The CDR3 has 13 amino acids. DNA for the CDR3: TGCAGTATAACGACAGGGAAAGCCTACGAGCAGTACTTC. Translating gives CSITTGKAYEQYF.

The V call is TRBV18, the J call TRBJ1-6, with 9 bases matching TRBD1. Germline-derived CDR1 and CDR2 are KGHSH and LQKENI. This CDR3 contains 16 residues. Losses at the gene ends were 4 bases for V and 9 bases for J; bases not matched to a gene: 10. This CDR3 reads CASSRALQGAPSPLHF. The CDR3 nucleotides read TGTGCCAGCTCACGCGCCTTACAGGGGGCTCCTTCACCCCTCCACTTT.

The CDR3 DNA reads TGTGCCAGCAGTCCTCAGACCAGAAGCTGGGAGACCCAGTACTTC. It yields the protein CASSPQTRSWETQYF. The rearrangement uses TRBV6-5 and TRBJ2-5; no firm D call. With 5 bases removed from V and 5 bases from J, the gap between germline ends came to 18 bases. CDR1 and CDR2 (germline): MNHEY, SVGAGI. The CDR3 spans 15 residues.

This clone was detected a few times. This chain uses TRBV5-1 with TRBJ1-1, with 8 bases fitting TRBD1. J lost 1 base, V lost 4 bases, and 6 bases had no gene match. Per germline, CDR1 SGHRS and CDR2 YFSETQ. The CDR3 loop spans 15 amino acids. This CDR3 reads CASSGQGAGNTEAFF. CDR3 DNA sequence: TGCGCCAGCAGCGGGCAGGGGGCTGGGAACACTGAAGCTTTCTTT.

This chain uses TRBV5-1 with TRBJ2-1; D unclear. Germline CDR1 is SGHRS and CDR2 is YFSETQ. Trimming stripped 0 bases from V and 0 bases from J, with 10 bases between. The CDR3 length is 16 residues. The CDR3: CASSLVGRSSYNEQFF. The CDR3 DNA sequence: TGCGCCAGCAGCTTGGTCGGGCGGAGCTCCTACAATGAGCAGTTCTTC.

The CDR3 DNA sequence: TGTGCCAGCAGCCCTGCCAGGGCTGGAAACACCATATATTTT. Protein product: CASSPARAGNTIYF. The gene calls are TRBV7-2 and TRBJ1-3, with D tentatively TRBD1 (5 bases). The V end lost 5 bases, the J end lost 2 bases, and 10 bases lay between the germline ends. Germline assignment: CDR1 SGHTA and CDR2 FQGNSA. The CDR3 is 14 amino acids. Based on the CDR3 plus reference TRBV7-2 and TRBJ1-3, the full variable domain is GAGVSQSPSNKVTEKGKDVELRCDPISGHTALYWYRQSLGQGLEFLIYFQGNSAPDKSGLPSDRFSAERTGGSVSTLTIQRTQQEDSAVYLCASSPARAGNTIYFGEGSWLTVV.

The CDR3 sequence: CSASSGTGEETQYF. CDR3 sequence (DNA): TGCAGCGCTTCGTCCGGGACAGGGGAAGAGACCCAGTACTTC. V and J are TRBV29-1 and TRBJ2-5, with 10 bases fitting TRBD1. The J segment lost 3 bases and the V segment lost 7 bases, leaving 8 bases of the junction unmatched. The CDR3 is made up of 14 amino acids. CDR1 is SQVTM and CDR2 is ANQGSEA in the germline V gene.

This clone occurred a few times. The chain employs TRBV4-1 and TRBJ1-2; tentative D call: TRBD1 (6 bases). V was shortened by 0 bases and J by 3 bases, with 20 bases between the two germline ends. The CDR3 consists of 18 residues. Germline V CDR1 and CDR2: MGHRA, YSYEKL. CDR3 bases: TGCGCCAGCAGCCAAGATCGCTCTATTCAGGGGACATACTATGGCTACACCTTC. It translates to CASSQDRSIQGTYYGYTF.

The chain has TRBV11-2 and TRBJ2-5; no clear D gene. V was pared by 1 base and J by 1 base, with 4 bases between. Per germline, CDR1 SGHAT and CDR2 FQNNGV. CDR3 length: 13 amino acids. The CDR3 region is CASSLGIQETQYF. DNA for the CDR3: TGTGCCAGCAGCTTAGGGATCCAAGAGACCCAGTACTTC.

The chain combines TRBV29-1 with TRBJ1-1, with D uncertain. CDR1 is SQVTM, CDR2 ANQGSEA, per germline. Trimming removed 6 bases at V and 0 bases at J, with 8 bases between. This CDR3 contains 12 residues. CDR3 nucleotides: TGCAGCGTAAGACAACTGAACACTGAAGCTTTCTTT. It encodes CSVRQLNTEAFF. The whole variable domain, remainder taken from reference TRBV29-1 and TRBJ1-1, is SAVISQKPSRDICQRGTSLTIQCQVDSQVTMMFWYRQQPGQSLTLIATANQGSEATYESGFVIDKFPISRPNLTFSTLTVSNMSPEDSSIYLCSVRQLNTEAFFGQGTRLTVV.

The table lists this clone with a few counts. Other DNA variants within this sample encode the same CDR3. The chain is built from TRBV5-1 and TRBJ1-2; D possibly corresponds to TRBD1 (6 bases). There are 14 residues in the CDR3. V dropped 4 bases and J dropped 2 bases, with 12 bases sitting between them. In germline, CDR1 is SGHRS, CDR2 YFSETQ. The CDR3 DNA reads as TGCGCCAGCAGCCTGACAGGAGGGAACTATGGCTACACCTTC. It translates to CASSLTGGNYGYTF.

V usage is TRBV11-3 and J usage is TRBJ2-2, with D possibly TRBD1 on 5 matching bases. The length of the CDR3 is 15 residues. V lost 6 bases and J 2 bases, leaving 13 bases between the germline ends. Germline assignment: CDR1 SGHNT and CDR2 YENEEA. The CDR3 DNA is TGTGCCAGCAGTGTGGGGCAGGAAAACACCGGGGAGCTGTTTTTT. Its translation: CASSVGQENTGELFF.

V usage is TRBV30 and J usage is TRBJ2-7; the D gene is possibly TRBD1 (6 bases). CDR3 length: 18 amino acids. From germline, CDR1 is GTSNPN and CDR2 SVGIG (reference sequence). V dropped 0 bases and J dropped 0 bases, with 21 bases sitting between them. The CDR3 here is CAWSVSDGTSVYSYEQYF. The CDR3 DNA sequence: TGTGCCTGGAGTGTTTCAGATGGGACATCAGTATACTCCTACGAGCAGTACTTC. Based on the CDR3 plus reference TRBV30 and TRBJ2-7, the full variable domain is SQTIHQWPATLVQPVGSPLSLECTVEGTSNPNLYWYRQAAGRGLQLLFYSVGIGQISSEVPQNLSASRPQDRQFILSSKKLLLSDSGFYLCAWSVSDGTSVYSYEQYFGPGTRLTVT.

This chain uses TRBV7-2 with TRBJ2-5; no clear D. Trimming removed 0 bases at V and 5 bases at J, with 7 bases between. The CDR3 spans 13 residues. Germline CDR1 SGHTA, CDR2 FQGNSA. CDR3 nucleotides: TGTGCCAGCAGCTTAGCCTTATCGGAGACCCAGTACTTC. It codes for CASSLALSETQYF. Drawing the rest from reference TRBV7-2 and TRBJ2-5, the complete variable domain is GAGVSQSPSNKVTEKGKDVELRCDPISGHTALYWYRQSLGQGLEFLIYFQGNSAPDKSGLPSDRFSAERTGGSVSTLTIQRTQQEDSAVYLCASSLALSETQYFGPGTRLLVL.

The CDR3, as DNA: TGTGCCAGCAGCTTAGACTGGACGAACACCGGGGAGCTGTTTTTT. Protein product: CASSLDWTNTGELFF. V gene TRBV7-8 combines with J gene TRBJ2-2, with D hard to call. Germline assignment: CDR1 SGHVS and CDR2 FQNEAQ. The CDR3 loop spans 15 amino acids. The V gene lost 1 base and the J gene lost 0 bases, with 6 bases spanning the gap.

The chain combines TRBV4-1 with TRBJ2-3, with 8 nucleotides matching TRBD2. V shed 4 bases and J 6 bases; nucleotides not matched to a gene: 12. The CDR3 sequence is 16 residues long. Germline lookup yields CDR1 MGHRA and CDR2 YSYEKL. CDR3 nucleotide sequence: TGCGCCAGCAGCCCTCTCCGGGGGGGCTCGTCGGATACGCAGTATTTT. It is translated as CASSPLRGGSSDTQYF.